The 27 T cell receptor beta chains below come from one sample, sequenced in a study of shared T cell receptors in the human thymus. Sequenced by immunoSEQ multiplex PCR; TCRdb stores in-frame clones only, minus some. The data contain 650,000 to 950,000 clones, approximately 83% of them singletons. These data were likewise used in another study, on human thymus T cells.

Input material: thymocytes. Source of these receptors: a girl younger than two with a congenital heart defect.

This chain joins TRBV2 and TRBJ1-1; D call uncertain. Germline CDR1 is SNHLY and CDR2 is FYNNEI. This CDR3 has 16 amino acids. V lost 3 bases and J 1 base, leaving 15 bases between the germline ends. The CDR3 is CASSDGGSVENTEAFF. The DNA for the CDR3 is TGTGCCAGCAGTGACGGAGGGTCGGTTGAGAACACTGAAGCTTTCTTT.

This clone has just one count. The chain combines TRBV2 with TRBJ2-7, with TRBD1 matching 10 bases. V gave up 9 bases and J gave up 3 bases; unmatched junction bases: 11. Germline V lookup: CDR1 SNHLY, CDR2 FYNNEI. The CDR3 is 15 amino acids. The CDR3 protein is CARQVRDRGGYEQYF. Here the CDR3 DNA reads TGTGCCAGACAAGTCCGGGACAGGGGTGGCTACGAGCAGTACTTC.

The chain couples TRBV2 to TRBJ1-1; a possible D gene is TRBD1 (5 bases). Germline V gene sequence: CDR1 SNHLY, CDR2 FYNNEI. The CDR3 is 16 residues long. Deletions cut 10 bases from V and 4 bases from J, with 25 bases between. The CDR3 coding sequence is TGTGCCAACGCCCCTGTAGCAGGGCAAACGTTCACTGAAGCTTTCTTT. Residues: CANAPVAGQTFTEAFF.

The genes are TRBV6-1 and TRBJ2-7; TRBD1 matches 9 bases. This CDR3 spans 15 amino acids. Looked up from germline, CDR1 is MNHNS and CDR2 is SASEGT. V shed 5 bases and J 0 bases; nucleotides not matched to a gene: 5. The CDR3 DNA reads TGTGCCAGCAGTAAGGGACAGGGTAGCTCCTACGAGCAGTACTTC. It codes for CASSKGQGSSYEQYF.

This clone appeared a few times. The chain links TRBV2 to TRBJ1-2; D ambiguous. Germline V gene sequence: CDR1 SNHLY, CDR2 FYNNEI. CDR3 size: 17 residues. Trimming left V 1 base short and J 4 bases short, with 19 bases between. The CDR3 region has the DNA TGTGCCAGCAGTGAAGTAGGTGTTGAGGGAAGCCTCTATGGCTACACCTTC. Its translation is CASSEVGVEGSLYGYTF.

This clone was picked up one time. CDR3: CASSPPPDRANTDTQYF. The CDR3, as DNA: TGTGCCAGCAGCCCGCCCCCGGACAGGGCGAACACAGATACGCAGTATTTT. The rearrangement links TRBV7-8 to TRBJ2-3, with 8 nucleotides matching TRBD1. Germline CDR1 SGHVS, CDR2 FQNEAQ. CDR3 length equals 17 residues. J gave up 2 bases and V 5 bases, and 12 bases lay outside the gene matches.

The chain employs TRBV29-1 and TRBJ1-3; no clear D. CDR1 and CDR2 (germline): SQVTM, ANQGSEA. The CDR3 is 13 amino acids. Trimming removed 0 bases at V and 7 bases at J, with 10 bases between. Here the CDR3 reads CSVEDRNGNTIYF. CDR3 nucleotides: TGCAGCGTTGAAGATCGAAACGGGAACACCATATATTTT.

The chain couples TRBV18 to TRBJ2-2; possible D gene TRBD1, 6 bases. In germline, CDR1 is KGHSH, CDR2 LQKENI. The CDR3 consists of 15 residues. Trimming cost V 5 bases and J 0 bases, with 10 bases left between them. The DNA of the CDR3 is TGTGCCAGCTCAATAACAGGGTCGAACACCGGGGAGCTGTTTTTT. This gives the protein CASSITGSNTGELFF.

The chain uses TRBV7-9 and TRBJ2-2; 7 nucleotides match TRBD1. Per germline, CDR1 SEHNR and CDR2 FQNEAQ (reference sequence). The V and J ends lost 4 bases and 5 bases, in that order; junction bases with no gene match: 10. The CDR3 extends over 16 amino acids. The CDR3 sequence is CASSSYTGVETGELFF. Written as DNA, the CDR3 is TGTGCCAGCAGCTCCTATACAGGGGTGGAGACCGGGGAGCTGTTTTTT.

The chain combines TRBV10-3 with TRBJ2-3; 9 bases are a match to TRBD2. CDR1 and CDR2 (germline): ENHRY, SYGVKD. V lost 6 bases, J lost 0 bases, and 1 base stayed unmatched. CDR3 length: 14 amino acids. The CDR3 region has the DNA TGTGCCATCAGGACTAGCGGAAGCACAGATACGCAGTATTTT. Its translation is CAIRTSGSTDTQYF.

The chain uses TRBV6-1 and TRBJ2-7; tentatively, D is TRBD2 (6 bases). This CDR3 has 15 amino acids. The germline V gene has CDR1 MNHNS and CDR2 SASEGT. V lost 2 bases to trimming and J lost 1 base, with 12 bases between them. This CDR3 reads CASSESGVGSYEQYF. In DNA, the CDR3 is TGTGCCAGCAGTGAATCGGGGGTAGGATCCTACGAGCAGTACTTC.

The chain uses TRBV11-2 and TRBJ1-4, with 7 positions matching TRBD1. The CDR3 contains 14 residues. The V and J ends lost 8 bases and 6 bases, in that order; junction bases with no gene match: 9. Germline V gene lookup returns CDR1 SGHAT and CDR2 FQNNGV. Here the CDR3 reads CASRKEGAYEKLFF. The DNA of the CDR3 is TGTGCCAGCCGCAAGGAGGGGGCGTATGAAAAACTGTTTTTT. The full variable domain, rest sourced from reference TRBV11-2 and TRBJ1-4, is EAGVAQSPRYKIIEKRQSVAFWCNPISGHATLYWYQQILGQGPKLLIQFQNNGVVDDSQLPKDRFSAERLKGVDSTLKIQPAKLEDSAVYLCASRKEGAYEKLFFGSGTQLSVL.

The CDR3 DNA is TGCGCCAGCAGTGAGTCCCCGGGGGAAGGAAGTAACACTGAAGCTTTCTTT. It encodes CASSESPGEGSNTEAFF. The chain joins TRBV10-2 to TRBJ1-1; tentative D call: TRBD1 (5 bases). The CDR3 totals 17 residues. Germline lookup yields CDR1 WSHSY and CDR2 SAAADI. V was shortened by 0 bases and J by 2 bases, with 16 bases between the two germline ends.

V gene TRBV9 combines with J gene TRBJ2-1; TRBD1 aligns across 9 bases. The CDR3 covers 14 residues. Germline CDR1 reads SGDLS; CDR2 reads YYNGEE. V trimming: 8 bases; J trimming: 4 bases; junction bases outside the gene matches: 7. CDR3 loop: CASNPGTGYNEQFF. The CDR3 region has the DNA TGTGCCAGTAACCCCGGGACAGGGTACAATGAGCAGTTCTTC.

The genes are TRBV11-2 and TRBJ1-3, with TRBD1 as a possible D gene (5 bases). The CDR3 contains 14 residues. CDR1 is SGHAT and CDR2 is FQNNGV in the germline V gene. V was pared by 5 bases and J by 0 bases, with 8 bases between. The CDR3 sequence: CASSRTHSGNTIYF. The CDR3 DNA sequence: TGTGCCAGCAGCCGGACACACTCTGGAAACACCATATATTTT.

V gene TRBV2 combines with J gene TRBJ2-7; perhaps TRBD2 as D (6 bases). The CDR3 spans 14 residues. Trimming stripped 8 bases from V and 1 base from J, with 15 bases between. Germline-derived CDR1 and CDR2 are SNHLY and FYNNEI. The CDR3 DNA sequence: TGTGCCAGCGGAGGGCGCCCCAGGTCCTACGAGCAGTACTTC. This encodes CASGGRPRSYEQYF.

This clone has a single count. The V and J genes are TRBV5-4 and TRBJ2-1; 10 bases fit TRBD2. Germline CDR1 and CDR2: SGHNT and YYREEE (reference sequence). V lost 3 bases, J lost 14 bases, and 14 bases stayed unmatched. This CDR3 region has 15 residues. CDR3 region: CASSSPREREGVKFF. CDR3 DNA sequence: TGTGCCAGCAGCTCGCCGAGGGAGCGGGAGGGAGTCAAGTTCTTC. The full variable domain, completed using reference TRBV5-4 and TRBJ2-1, is ETGVTQSPTHLIKTRGQQVTLRCSSQSGHNTVSWYQQALGQGPQFIFQYYREEENGRGNFPPRFSGLQFPNYSSELNVNALELDDSALYLCASSSPREREGVKFFGPGTRLTVL.

The rearrangement joins TRBV4-1 to TRBJ2-1; TRBD1 agrees at 7 bases. Germline loops: CDR1 MGHRA, CDR2 YSYEKL. This CDR3 comprises 16 residues. V dropped 3 bases and J dropped 6; count of bases not matched to a gene: 11. CDR3 DNA: TGCGCCAGCAGCCATGCGGACAGGATAATAGTCAATGAGCAGTTCTTC. It encodes CASSHADRIIVNEQFF.

This clone showed up just once. The junction and the germline gene differ at one end; a read error may be behind it. Other DNA sequences from this sample encode an identical CDR3 as well. This chain links TRBV6-5 with TRBJ1-6, with TRBD1 matching 8 bases. Germline lookup yields CDR1 MNHEY and CDR2 SVGAGI. CDR3 size: 15 residues. The CDR3 DNA reads TGTGCCAGCAGTTCAGGGGGCTCCTATAATTCCCCCCTCCACTTT. Translation: CASSSGGSYNSPLHF.

V usage is TRBV15 and J usage is TRBJ2-3; 9 bases match TRBD1. The CDR3 contains 20 residues. After removal of 3 bases from V and 2 bases from J, the junction contained 18 bases not matched to a gene. Germline V gene data show CDR1 as LNHNV and CDR2 as YYDKDF (reference sequence). CDR3 amino acids: CATSRLPRRDRVYTTDTQYF. The CDR3 DNA reads as TGTGCCACCAGCAGGTTACCCCGTCGGGACAGGGTTTACACCACAGATACGCAGTATTTT.

This clone was seen more than once but under ten times. The CDR3 DNA is TGCGCCAGCAGCCAAGAAACAGGGAACCCCTACGAGCAGTACTTC. Protein product: CASSQETGNPYEQYF. The chain has TRBV4-3 and TRBJ2-7; TRBD1 might be the D (6 bases). CDR1 is LGHNA, CDR2 YSLEER, per germline. The CDR3 spans 15 residues. V lost 0 bases, J lost 2 bases, and 11 bases lay in between.

The chain combines TRBV19 with TRBJ1-5; unclear D gene. V was clipped by 0 bases and J by 7 bases, with 4 bases between them. The CDR3 has 12 residues. Per germline, CDR1 LNHDA and CDR2 SQIVND (reference sequence). CDR3 sequence: CASSIERQPQHF. CDR3 DNA: TGTGCCAGTAGTATAGAGCGACAGCCCCAGCATTTT.

This chain links TRBV5-8 with TRBJ2-7; 10 bases agree with TRBD1. From germline, CDR1 is SGHTS and CDR2 YDEGEE. After removal of 2 bases from V and 12 bases from J, the junction contained 2 bases not matched to a gene. The CDR3 extends over 11 amino acids. The CDR3: CASSFRDRGYF. DNA for the CDR3: TGTGCCAGCAGCTTCCGGGACAGGGGGTACTTC.

The V call is TRBV29-1, the J call TRBJ1-4; TRBD1 matches 7 bases. V lost 4 bases, J lost 5 bases, and 16 bases stayed unmatched. The CDR3 totals 17 residues. The germline V gene has CDR1 SQVTM and CDR2 ANQGSEA. CDR3 in amino acids: CSVGGGVRQGSNEKLFF. The DNA for the CDR3 is TGCAGCGTTGGGGGTGGGGTGAGACAGGGTTCAAATGAAAAACTGTTTTTT.

A single count supports this clone. The chain couples TRBV2 to TRBJ1-2, with D possibly being TRBD1 (6 bases). The CDR3 consists of 13 residues. Trimming cost V 11 bases and J 3 bases, with 16 bases left between them. Germline V gene lookup returns CDR1 SNHLY and CDR2 FYNNEI. The CDR3 protein is CACGPNRDYGYTF. Here the CDR3 DNA reads TGTGCCTGCGGACCGAACAGGGACTATGGCTACACCTTC.

V and J are TRBV7-2 and TRBJ2-3, with 7 bases identical to TRBD2. Trimming cost V 1 base and J 2 bases; bases outside gene matches: 9. CDR3 length: 17 amino acids. In germline, CDR1 is SGHTA, CDR2 FQGNSA. The CDR3 region is CASSLVSRAGPTDTQYF. The CDR3 region has the DNA TGTGCCAGCAGCTTAGTTTCCCGAGCGGGGCCCACAGATACGCAGTATTTT.

The chain links TRBV9 to TRBJ1-1; D perhaps matches TRBD1 (5 bases). The CDR3 extends over 14 amino acids. The germline V and J ends were trimmed by 4 bases and 5 bases, with 15 bases remaining between them. Germline CDR1 SGDLS, CDR2 YYNGEE. CDR3 in amino acids: CASSTGGDRTEAFF. CDR3 DNA: TGTGCCAGCAGCACGGGGGGGGATCGGACTGAAGCTTTCTTT.